These 19 T cell receptor beta chains came from one sample sequenced in a study of regulatory T cells in long-lasting Graves disease. The TCR beta library used iRepertoire HTBI primers with Arm-PCR amplification of CDR3. TCRdb reprocessed the multiplex PCR reads via MiXCR and lists one record per CDR3 protein. The table includes 350,000 to 500,000 distinct CDR3 sequences, around 13% detected once. Sample time point: newly diagnosed GD, antithyroid drugs for less than 3 months. Preparation of the TCR library used RNA extracted from PBMCs. The same specimen was also included in a second study, on T cells in Graves' hyperthyroidism and ophthalmopathy.

Sequencing used peripheral blood mononuclear cells (PBMCs), obtained at new diagnosis, from a patient treated with antithyroid drugs. Receptor source: a woman aged 50 to 60 with Graves disease.

This clonotype has ten or more counts. V gene TRBV7-9 combines with J gene TRBJ2-2, with D possibly TRBD2 on 5 matching bases. Deletions cut 6 bases from V and 0 bases from J, with 11 bases between. Germline CDR1 is SEHNR and CDR2 is FQNEAQ (reference sequence). This CDR3 is built from 15 residues. Written as DNA, the CDR3 is TGTGCCAGCAGTCCTCGGGGTACGAACACCGGGGAGCTGTTTTTT. Translation gives CASSPRGTNTGELFF.

This clonotype was found many times. The J gene is TRBJ1-5, the V gene TRBV2; TRBD1 might be the D (5 bases). This CDR3 is 15 amino acids long. The V gene's germline CDR1 is SNHLY and CDR2 FYNNEI. Deletions cut 5 bases from V and 6 bases from J, with 17 bases between. CDR3 DNA sequence: TGTGCCAGCAGTCAGGAGGGGTCCCTCAGTCAGCCCCAGCATTTT. Residues: CASSQEGSLSQPQHF.

This clonotype was found many times. The chain couples TRBV30 to TRBJ1-1; D perhaps matches TRBD1 (6 bases). V was trimmed by 3 bases and J by 3 bases, leaving 11 bases between them. CDR3 size: 13 residues. The germline V gene encodes CDR1 GTSNPN and CDR2 SVGIG (reference sequence). CDR3: CAWRRQADTEAFF. As DNA, the CDR3 is TGTGCCTGGAGGCGACAGGCGGACACTGAAGCTTTCTTT.

The chain couples TRBV6-2 or TRBV6-3 to TRBJ2-7, with 9 nucleotides matching TRBD2. Germline CDR1 and CDR2: MNHEY and SVGEGT. Trimming took 5 bases from V and 3 from J; bases not matched to a gene: 8. CDR3 length: 15 amino acids. The CDR3 region has the DNA TGTGCCAGCAGTGAATTTGCGGGAGGGCTCTACGAGCAGTACTTC. Translated, it gives CASSEFAGGLYEQYF.

This clonotype was recorded at least ten times. The chain carries TRBV28 and TRBJ2-2; no clear D. Germline V lookup: CDR1 MDHEN, CDR2 SYDVKM. This CDR3 is built from 16 residues. Trimming removed 3 bases from V and 4 bases from J, with 15 bases in between. The CDR3 DNA follows: TGTGCCAGCAGTTTCGGGTCAAGATCTAGCACCGGGGAGCTGTTTTTT. Translated: CASSFGSRSSTGELFF. The full variable domain, in which reference TRBV28 and TRBJ2-2 provide the parts outside the CDR3, is DVKVTQSSRYLVKRTGEKVFLECVQDMDHENMFWYRQDPGLGLRLIYFSYDVKMKEKGDIPEGYSVSREKKERFSLILESASTNQTSMYLCASSFGSRSSTGELFFGEGSRLTVL.

The sample holds many counts of this clonotype. This chain uses TRBV18 with TRBJ1-1, with 10 bases that match TRBD1. The CDR3 is 15 residues long. Unmatched junction bases numbered 8, after V lost 4 bases and J lost 6 bases. Germline V gene sequence: CDR1 KGHSH, CDR2 LQKENI. CDR3 bases: TGTGCCAGCTCACAACCGGGACAGGGGAAGTCTGAAGCTTTCTTT. Protein: CASSQPGQGKSEAFF.

The sample holds many counts of this clonotype. J is TRBJ2-7 and V is TRBV2; 7 bases are a match to TRBD1. The germline V gene encodes CDR1 SNHLY and CDR2 FYNNEI. CDR3 length equals 15 residues. Losses at the gene ends were 1 base for V and 2 bases for J; bases not matched to a gene: 5. CDR3 protein: CASSEEAGGTYEQYF. Written as DNA, the CDR3 is TGTGCCAGCAGTGAAGAGGCAGGGGGTACCTACGAGCAGTACTTC.

This clonotype came up many times. CDR3 DNA: TGTGCCAGCAGCGTACAGGGGGGTAACACCGGGGAGCTGTTTTTT. Translation gives CASSVQGGNTGELFF. The gene calls are TRBV2 and TRBJ2-2, with 8 bases identical to TRBD1. V shed 6 bases and J 2 bases; nucleotides not matched to a gene: 5. Germline V gene data show CDR1 as SNHLY and CDR2 as FYNNEI. This CDR3 is 15 amino acids long.

This clonotype has at least ten counts. The chain couples TRBV30 to TRBJ1-2; TRBD1 might be the D (6 bases). The CDR3 spans 15 residues. CDR1 is GTSNPN, CDR2 SVGIG, per germline (reference sequence). V lost 0 bases and J 4 bases, leaving 15 bases between the germline ends. CDR3 region: CAWSVERGKSYGYTF. CDR3 coding DNA: TGTGCCTGGAGTGTAGAGAGGGGGAAATCCTATGGCTACACCTTC.

In this sample, this clonotype turned up a few times. The chain carries TRBV9 and TRBJ1-1; 7 bases fit TRBD1. V gave up 1 base and J gave up 4 bases; unmatched junction bases: 4. The CDR3 length is 14 residues. CDR1 is SGDLS, CDR2 YYNGEE, per germline. The DNA of the CDR3 is TGTGCCAGCAGCGTATTGGCAGGGGGCACTGAAGCTTTCTTT. Encoded protein: CASSVLAGGTEAFF.

The V and J genes are TRBV30 and TRBJ1-2; unclear D gene. CDR3 size: 14 residues. From germline, CDR1 is GTSNPN and CDR2 SVGIG (reference sequence). V lost 4 bases and J 2 bases, leaving 14 bases between the germline ends. CDR3 amino acids: CAWNGFFSNYGYTF. The DNA for the CDR3 is TGTGCCTGGAATGGGTTTTTTTCGAACTATGGCTACACCTTC.

CDR3 nucleotide sequence: TGTGCCAGCAGTCCCGCCCGACAGGGAGGAAACAATGAGCAGTTCTTC. This gives the protein CASSPARQGGNNEQFF. V usage is TRBV28 and J usage is TRBJ2-1; weak D call: TRBD1 (7 bases). The CDR3 runs 16 residues. The germline gives CDR1 MDHEN, CDR2 SYDVKM. The ends were cut back, 5 bases at V and 5 bases at J, with 19 bases in the middle.

Only a few counts were recorded for this clonotype. This sequence joins TRBV9 and TRBJ2-1, with 7 nucleotides matching TRBD1. CDR3 length: 15 residues. CDR1 is SGDLS, CDR2 YYNGEE, per germline. V lost 4 bases, J lost 5 bases, and 9 bases stayed unmatched. The CDR3 loop reads CASSIHGTEDNEQFF. The CDR3 region has the DNA TGTGCCAGCAGCATACACGGGACAGAAGACAATGAGCAGTTCTTC.

In this sample, this clonotype turned up many times. This chain uses TRBV5-4 with TRBJ1-2; tentative D call: TRBD1 (5 bases). Deletions cut 4 bases from V and 7 bases from J, with 11 bases between. Germline values: CDR1 SGHNT, CDR2 YYREEE (reference sequence). CDR3 length equals 12 residues. The CDR3 DNA sequence: TGTGCCAGCAGCCGGACAAGTAGTGGCTACACCTTC. This codes for CASSRTSSGYTF.

Ten or more counts support this clonotype. The CDR3 loop reads CASSSDTYGYTF. The CDR3 DNA follows: TGTGCCAGCAGTTCGGACACTTATGGCTACACCTTC. The chain employs TRBV2 and TRBJ1-2; tentatively, D is TRBD1 (5 bases). Germline CDR1 SNHLY, CDR2 FYNNEI. V was pared by 5 bases and J by 5 bases, with 9 bases between. This CDR3 has 12 residues. Variable domain in full (rest from reference TRBV2 and TRBJ1-2): EPEVTQTPSHQVTQMGQEVILRCVPISNHLYFYWYRQILGQKVEFLVSFYNNEISEKSEIFDDQFSVERPDGSNFTLKIRSTKLEDSAMYFCASSSDTYGYTFGSGTRLTVV.

Concerning this clonotype: A much larger clone sits a single nucleotide away, making a read error possible. The chain carries TRBV18 and TRBJ2-1; D is ambiguous. This CDR3 spans 12 amino acids. Germline V gene lookup returns CDR1 KGHSH and CDR2 LQKENI. The CDR3 DNA sequence: TGTGCCAGCTCACCGGCCGAAGAGACCCGGTACTTC. Translation: CASSPAEETRYF.

This clonotype was counted ten times or more. CDR3 in amino acids: CASRYDRGHGYTF. The DNA for the CDR3 is TGTGCCAGCAGATATGACAGGGGTCATGGCTACACCTTC. This chain links TRBV28 with TRBJ1-2; TRBD1 agrees at 8 bases. J was trimmed by 6 bases and V by 6 bases; bases with no gene match: 6. This CDR3 comprises 13 residues. The germline CDR1 and CDR2 sequences are MDHEN and SYDVKM.

The rearrangement joins TRBV5-1 to TRBJ1-1, with D perhaps matching TRBD1 (5 bases). CDR1 is SGHRS and CDR2 is YFSETQ in the germline V gene. Deletions cut 0 bases from V and 8 bases from J, with 14 bases between. The CDR3 extends over 14 amino acids. The CDR3 DNA is TGCGCCAGCAGCTTGGGGAGTGGGAGGGGAGAAGCTTTCTTT. Translated, it gives CASSLGSGRGEAFF.

This clonotype came up a few times. The J gene is TRBJ1-1, the V gene TRBV27, with D maybe TRBD1 (5 bases). The V gene lost 4 bases and the J gene lost 4 bases, with 13 bases spanning the gap. CDR1 is MNHEY and CDR2 is SMNVEV in the germline V gene (reference sequence). This CDR3 contains 14 residues. The CDR3, as DNA: TGTGCCAGCAGTTCCAGGGAACCGGGCACTGAAGCTTTCTTT. Amino acids: CASSSREPGTEAFF.